This TCR beta chain was captured in a study of T cells in Graves' hyperthyroidism and ophthalmopathy (dated by TCRdb to between 2018 and 2021). Regarding the research as a whole: TCR V-J signatures able to tell the groups apart were searched for in a discovery cohort of more than 90 patients, of whom around 43 had Graves' ophthalmopathy and 57 had stable Graves' hyperthyroidism. According to the paper, TCR Vbeta CDR3 sequencing was carried out on some 140 peripheral blood samples, which came from 40 to 45 ophthalmopathy, some 73 hyperthyroidism and roughly 17 progressor patients. Thyroid tissue and blood T-cell repertoires from six or seven Graves' hyperthyroidism patients were also compared in the study. Once sampling was done, hyperthyroidism patients were given methimazole at a starting dose of 30 mg daily, whereas ophthalmopathy patients were given high-dose intravenous methylprednisolone. Whether ophthalmopathy could be predicted prospectively was tested in an independent validation cohort made up of 18 to 20 hyperthyroidism patients plus 17 patients who later progressed to ophthalmopathy. The approximately 98 discovery patients were randomly divided into training and test sets at a 7:3 ratio. General conclusions and limits of the study: In validation, the model predicted progression to ophthalmopathy a median of approximately 6.6 months before onset, with approximately 71% sensitivity and more than 72% specificity. No statistical method was used to set the sample size in advance, and investigators knew the group allocation. Most expanded thyroid clonotypes (frequency above 0.001) were also detected in blood, suggesting blood repertoires may reflect thyroid immune responses. In cross-validation, a model built on a 13 V-J signature told ophthalmopathy apart from stable hyperthyroidism with approximately 90% sensitivity and approximately 84% specificity, and in testing the same model reached 80%/75%.

From a lookup of the germline V gene, CDR1 and CDR2 are ENHRY and SYGVKD. The CDR3 measures 16 amino acids from cysteine to phenylalanine. CDR3 DNA is the only sequence kept; it has 48 bases, read in frame from the first base. Trimmed from V: 2 bases; trimmed from J: 5 bases; junction bases lacking a gene match: 9. A note on this clonotype: There is no known antigen for this receptor. No clone much larger than this one lies a single base away; base qualities are absent.

The TCR beta CDR3 regions were amplified from the RNA transcripts. The first round of RT-PCR for the TCR CDR3 was performed with the HTBI primer set and the Qiagen OneStep RT-PCR kit. Libraries were constructed in a second round of multiplex PCR, after which size selection and purification were carried out. The libraries were sequenced on an Illumina HiSeq2000 using paired-end 100 bp reads. The study's processing was this. SOAPnuke was used to process the raw data, with reads discarded if the reads contained adapters or uncalled bases, had a mean Phred below 15, or lacked an exact constant-primer or identifier match. COPE v1.2.5 was used to merge high-quality paired reads, and clonotypes were defined as unique nucleotide sequences. MiTCR v1.1 was used to align the clonotypes against IMGT TRBV, TRBD and TRBJ reference segments. The analysis was restricted to V-J combinations with a frequency above 0.0001, which together covered 99.2% of the repertoires. The TCS score was defined as the ratio of F50 (clonal expansion) to E x V (chaos), calculated using BLOSUM62-based TCRdist between CDR3 peptides within each V-J. Welch's t-statistics and random forest reduced fewer than 550 V-J features to 10 to 15, which were used in a naive Bayes classifier (R e1071). Thyroid-blood repertoire similarity was quantified with the Morisita-Horn index. The public reads were reanalyzed by TCRdb: fastp trimming at Q25, MiXCR alignment, in-frame beta chains only. Identical CDR3 protein sequences are pooled into one entry, listed with their most common genes and DNA. It is TCRdb's table, rather than the study itself, that gives the V and J calls and clone size. This sample is represented by 450,000 to 700,000 distinct CDR3 sequences; 46% of them were singletons. The top ten clones comprise more than 7.5% of the sample.

A patient counted as having stable Graves' hyperthyroidism if no progression to ophthalmopathy occurred over 18 months of follow-up. Hyperthyroidism patients were newly diagnosed, with disease duration under 2 months, and aged 18 to 65 years. Exclusion was applied to patients with uncontrolled infections, other autoimmune diseases, pregnancy or lactation. Diagnoses were established on the basis of clinical symptoms, serum thyroxine and TRAb, thyroid ultrasound, and orbital computed tomography. Trizol reagent was used to extract total RNA, and RNA quality was then checked on an Agilent 2100 Bioanalyzer.

The specimen sequenced was peripheral blood or thyroid tissue (not recorded which). This clonotype was obtained from a woman aged 18-29 years with Graves' hyperthyroidism. The chain is encoded by TRBV10-3 joined to TRBJ1-2, and TRBD1 matches 9 of the central bases. The nucleotide sequence reads as follows: TGTGCCATCAGTGAGACTTGGACAGGGGCGGGGTATGGCTACACCTTC. This encodes CAISETWTGAGYGYTF.